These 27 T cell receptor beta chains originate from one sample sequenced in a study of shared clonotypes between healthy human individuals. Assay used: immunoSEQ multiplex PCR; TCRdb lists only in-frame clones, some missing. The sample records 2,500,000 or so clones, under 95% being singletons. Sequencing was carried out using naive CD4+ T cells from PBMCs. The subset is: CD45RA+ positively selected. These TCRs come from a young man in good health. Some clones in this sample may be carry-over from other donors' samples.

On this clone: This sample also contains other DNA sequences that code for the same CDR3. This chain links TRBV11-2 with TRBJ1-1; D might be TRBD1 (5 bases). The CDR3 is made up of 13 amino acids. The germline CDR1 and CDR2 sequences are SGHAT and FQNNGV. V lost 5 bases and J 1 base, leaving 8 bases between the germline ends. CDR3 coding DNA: TGTGCCAGCAGCAGGGACCGGAACACTGAAGCTTTCTTT. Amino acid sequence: CASSRDRNTEAFF.

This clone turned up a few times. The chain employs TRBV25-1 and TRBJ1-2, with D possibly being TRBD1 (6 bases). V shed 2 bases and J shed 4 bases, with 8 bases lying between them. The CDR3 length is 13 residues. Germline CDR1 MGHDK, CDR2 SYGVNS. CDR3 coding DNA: TGTGCCAGCAGTGAAGGGGACACCTATGGCTACACCTTC. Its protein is CASSEGDTYGYTF.

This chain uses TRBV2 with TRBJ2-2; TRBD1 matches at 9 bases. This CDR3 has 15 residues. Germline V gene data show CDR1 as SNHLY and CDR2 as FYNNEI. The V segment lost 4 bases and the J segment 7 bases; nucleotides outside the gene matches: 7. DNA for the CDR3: TGTGCCAGCAGTGGGCCCACAGGGGGCGGCGGGGAGCTGTTTTTT. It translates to CASSGPTGGGGELFF. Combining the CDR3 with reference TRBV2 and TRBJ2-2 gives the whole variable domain EPEVTQTPSHQVTQMGQEVILRCVPISNHLYFYWYRQILGQKVEFLVSFYNNEISEKSEIFDDQFSVERPDGSNFTLKIRSTKLEDSAMYFCASSGPTGGGGELFFGEGSRLTVL.

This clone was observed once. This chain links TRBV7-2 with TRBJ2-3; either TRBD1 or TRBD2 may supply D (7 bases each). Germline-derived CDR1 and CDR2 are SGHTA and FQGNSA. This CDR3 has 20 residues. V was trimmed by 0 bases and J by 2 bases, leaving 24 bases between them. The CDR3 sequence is CASSLAIGGGSMKATDTQYF. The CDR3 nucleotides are TGTGCCAGCAGCTTAGCCATAGGGGGCGGGAGTATGAAGGCCACAGATACGCAGTATTTT.

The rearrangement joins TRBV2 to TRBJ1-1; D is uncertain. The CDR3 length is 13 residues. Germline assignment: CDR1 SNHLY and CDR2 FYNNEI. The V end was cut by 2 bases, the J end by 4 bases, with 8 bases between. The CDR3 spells CASSERGSTEAFF. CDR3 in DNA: TGTGCCAGCAGTGAACGAGGATCCACTGAAGCTTTCTTT.

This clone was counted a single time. The CDR3 DNA is TGTGCCAGTAGTATAGAGTCGGGCGGGGAGACCCAGTACTTC. Amino acids: CASSIESGGETQYF. The J gene is TRBJ2-5, the V gene TRBV19, with D maybe TRBD2 (5 bases). The CDR3 sequence is 14 residues long. The ends were cut back, 0 bases at V and 5 bases at J, with 10 bases in the middle. Germline-derived CDR1 and CDR2 are LNHDA and SQIVND (reference sequence).

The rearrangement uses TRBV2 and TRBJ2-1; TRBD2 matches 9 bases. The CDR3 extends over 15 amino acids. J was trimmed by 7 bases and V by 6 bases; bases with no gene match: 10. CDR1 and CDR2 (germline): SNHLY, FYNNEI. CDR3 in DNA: TGTGCCAGCAGACAAGGTAGCGGGAGTGGAAATGAGCAGTTCTTC. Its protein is CASRQGSGSGNEQFF. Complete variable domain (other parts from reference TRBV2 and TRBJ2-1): EPEVTQTPSHQVTQMGQEVILRCVPISNHLYFYWYRQILGQKVEFLVSFYNNEISEKSEIFDDQFSVERPDGSNFTLKIRSTKLEDSAMYFCASRQGSGSGNEQFFGPGTRLTVL.

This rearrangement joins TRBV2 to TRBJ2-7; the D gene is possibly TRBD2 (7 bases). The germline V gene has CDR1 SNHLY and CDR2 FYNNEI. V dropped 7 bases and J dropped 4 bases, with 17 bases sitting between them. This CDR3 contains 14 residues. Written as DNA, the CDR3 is TGTGCCAGCACACAGGGAGGGGGGAGTTACGAGCAGTACTTC. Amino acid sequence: CASTQGGGSYEQYF.

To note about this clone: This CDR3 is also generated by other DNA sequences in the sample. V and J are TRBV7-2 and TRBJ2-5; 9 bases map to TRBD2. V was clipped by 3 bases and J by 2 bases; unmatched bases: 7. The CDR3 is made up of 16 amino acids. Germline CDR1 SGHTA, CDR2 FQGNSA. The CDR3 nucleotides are TGTGCCAGCAGCTTGGCGACTAGCGGAGGACAAGAGACCCAGTACTTC. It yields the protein CASSLATSGGQETQYF. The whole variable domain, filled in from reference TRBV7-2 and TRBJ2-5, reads GAGVSQSPSNKVTEKGKDVELRCDPISGHTALYWYRQSLGQGLEFLIYFQGNSAPDKSGLPSDRFSAERTGGSVSTLTIQRTQQEDSAVYLCASSLATSGGQETQYFGPGTRLLVL.

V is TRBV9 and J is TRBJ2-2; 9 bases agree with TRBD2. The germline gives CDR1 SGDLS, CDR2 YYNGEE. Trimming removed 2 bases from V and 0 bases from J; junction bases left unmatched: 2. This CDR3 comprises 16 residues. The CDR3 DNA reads TGTGCCAGCAGCGTCGGACTAGCGACGAACACCGGGGAGCTGTTTTTT. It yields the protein CASSVGLATNTGELFF.

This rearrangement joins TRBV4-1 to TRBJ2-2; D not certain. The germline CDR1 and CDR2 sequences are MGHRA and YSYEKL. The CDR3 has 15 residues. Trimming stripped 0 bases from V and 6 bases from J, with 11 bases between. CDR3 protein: CASSQDVVRPGELFF. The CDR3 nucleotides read TGCGCCAGCAGCCAAGATGTGGTACGACCCGGGGAGCTGTTTTTT.

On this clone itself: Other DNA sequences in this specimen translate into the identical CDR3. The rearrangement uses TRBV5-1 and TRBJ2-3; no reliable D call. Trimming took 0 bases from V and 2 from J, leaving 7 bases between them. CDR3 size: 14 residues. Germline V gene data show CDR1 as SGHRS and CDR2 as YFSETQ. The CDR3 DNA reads TGCGCCAGCAGCTTGGGGGCACCCACAGATACGCAGTATTTT. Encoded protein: CASSLGAPTDTQYF.

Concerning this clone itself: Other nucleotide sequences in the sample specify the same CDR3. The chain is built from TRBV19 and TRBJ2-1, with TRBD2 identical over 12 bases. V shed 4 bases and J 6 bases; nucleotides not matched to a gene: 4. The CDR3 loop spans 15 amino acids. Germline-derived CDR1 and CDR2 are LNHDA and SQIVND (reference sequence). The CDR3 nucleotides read TGTGCCAGTAGTAGGACTAGCGGGACCGTCAATGAGCAGTTCTTC. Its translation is CASSRTSGTVNEQFF. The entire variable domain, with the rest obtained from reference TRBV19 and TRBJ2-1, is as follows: DGGITQSPKYLFRKEGQNVTLSCEQNLNHDAMYWYRQDPGQGLRLIYYSQIVNDFQKGDIAEGYSVSREKKESFPLTVTSAQKNPTAFYLCASSRTSGTVNEQFFGPGTRLTVL.

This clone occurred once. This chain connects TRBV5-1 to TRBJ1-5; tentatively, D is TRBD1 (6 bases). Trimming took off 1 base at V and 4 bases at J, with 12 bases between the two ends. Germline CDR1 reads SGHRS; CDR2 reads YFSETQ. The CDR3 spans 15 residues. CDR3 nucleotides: TGCGCCAGCAGCTTGAACCCAGGACAGAATCAGCCCCAGCATTTT. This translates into CASSLNPGQNQPQHF.

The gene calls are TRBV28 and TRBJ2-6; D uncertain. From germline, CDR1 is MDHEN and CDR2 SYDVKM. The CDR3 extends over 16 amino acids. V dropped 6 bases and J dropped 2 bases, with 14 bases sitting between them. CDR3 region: CASSPSYGAGANVLTF. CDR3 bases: TGTGCCAGCAGCCCCAGTTATGGGGCTGGGGCCAACGTCCTGACTTTC.

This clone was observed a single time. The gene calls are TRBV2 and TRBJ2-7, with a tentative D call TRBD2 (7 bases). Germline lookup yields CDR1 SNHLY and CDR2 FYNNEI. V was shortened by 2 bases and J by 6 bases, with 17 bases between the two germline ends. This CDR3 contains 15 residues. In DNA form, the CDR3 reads TGTGCCAGCAGTGAATGGGGGGGGCTGGATGGCGAGCAGTACTTC. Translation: CASSEWGGLDGEQYF.

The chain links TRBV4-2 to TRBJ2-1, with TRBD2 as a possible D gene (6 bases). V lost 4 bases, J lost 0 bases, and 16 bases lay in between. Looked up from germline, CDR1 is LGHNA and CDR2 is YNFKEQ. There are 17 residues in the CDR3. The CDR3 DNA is TGTGCCAGCAGCCCGCGTGTAGCGGCAAGCTCCTACAATGAGCAGTTCTTC. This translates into CASSPRVAASSYNEQFF.

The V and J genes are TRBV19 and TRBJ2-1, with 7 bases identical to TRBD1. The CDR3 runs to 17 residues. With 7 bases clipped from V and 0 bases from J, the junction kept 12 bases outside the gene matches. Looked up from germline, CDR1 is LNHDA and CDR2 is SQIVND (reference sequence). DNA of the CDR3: TGTGCCAGTAAAGAAAGGGGGCTAAGGAGCTCCTACAATGAGCAGTTCTTC. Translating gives CASKERGLRSSYNEQFF.

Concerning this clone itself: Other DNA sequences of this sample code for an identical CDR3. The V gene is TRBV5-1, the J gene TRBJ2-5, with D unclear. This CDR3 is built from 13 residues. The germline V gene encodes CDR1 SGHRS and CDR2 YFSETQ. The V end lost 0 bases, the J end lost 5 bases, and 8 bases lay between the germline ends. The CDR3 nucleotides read TGCGCCAGCAGCTTGGCCCCGGCCGAGACCCAGTACTTC. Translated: CASSLAPAETQYF.

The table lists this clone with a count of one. In nucleotides, the CDR3 is TGTGCCAGCTCACCAGGTCAGGTCCTCTACGAGCAGTACTTC. Encoded protein: CASSPGQVLYEQYF. The gene calls are TRBV18 and TRBJ2-7, with D uncertain. The CDR3 loop spans 14 amino acids. Per germline, CDR1 KGHSH and CDR2 LQKENI. V gave up 2 bases and J gave up 3 bases, with 11 bases separating them.

CDR3 residues: CASSEGLAGYNEQFF. CDR3 DNA sequence: TGTGCCAGCAGCGAGGGACTAGCCGGTTACAATGAGCAGTTCTTC. V is TRBV7-9 and J is TRBJ2-1; 9 nucleotides match TRBD2. The ends lost 5 bases at V and 4 bases at J; junction bases unmatched: 6. Germline CDR1 SEHNR, CDR2 FQNEAQ (reference sequence). The CDR3 is 15 amino acids.

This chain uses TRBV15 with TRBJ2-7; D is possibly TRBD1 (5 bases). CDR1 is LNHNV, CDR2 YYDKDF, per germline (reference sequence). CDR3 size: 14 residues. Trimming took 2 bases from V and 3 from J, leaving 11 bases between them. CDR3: CATSRNTGYYEQYF. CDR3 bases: TGTGCCACCAGCAGAAATACAGGTTACTACGAGCAGTACTTC.

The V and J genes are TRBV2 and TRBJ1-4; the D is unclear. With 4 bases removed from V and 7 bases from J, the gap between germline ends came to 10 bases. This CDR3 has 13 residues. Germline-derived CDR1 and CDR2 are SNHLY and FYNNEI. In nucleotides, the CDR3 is TGTGCCAGCAGTGGGGTTGATGGTGAAAAACTGTTTTTT. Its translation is CASSGVDGEKLFF.

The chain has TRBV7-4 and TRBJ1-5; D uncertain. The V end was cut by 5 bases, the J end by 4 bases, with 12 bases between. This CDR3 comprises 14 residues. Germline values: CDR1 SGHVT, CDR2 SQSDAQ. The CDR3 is CASSRTRGNQPQHF. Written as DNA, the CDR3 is TGTGCCAGCAGCCGAACGCGGGGTAATCAGCCCCAGCATTTT.

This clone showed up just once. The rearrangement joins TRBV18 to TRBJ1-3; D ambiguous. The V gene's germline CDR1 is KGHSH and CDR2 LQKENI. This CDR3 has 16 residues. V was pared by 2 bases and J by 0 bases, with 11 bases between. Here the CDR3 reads CASSPASLSSGNTIYF. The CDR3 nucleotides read TGTGCCAGCTCACCAGCGTCTCTGAGCTCTGGAAACACCATATATTTT.

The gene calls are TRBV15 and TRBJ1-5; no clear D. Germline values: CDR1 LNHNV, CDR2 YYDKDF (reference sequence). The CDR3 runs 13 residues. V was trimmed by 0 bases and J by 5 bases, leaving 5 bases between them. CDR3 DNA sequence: TGTGCCACCAGCAGAGACCCAGATCAGCCCCAGCATTTT. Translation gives CATSRDPDQPQHF.

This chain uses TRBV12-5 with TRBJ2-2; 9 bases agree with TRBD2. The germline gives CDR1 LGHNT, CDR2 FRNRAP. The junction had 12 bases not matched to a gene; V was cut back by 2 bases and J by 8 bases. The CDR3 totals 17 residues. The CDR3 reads CASGLLPSGTLTGELFF. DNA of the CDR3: TGTGCTAGTGGTTTGCTCCCTAGCGGGACCCTGACTGGGGAGCTGTTTTTT.